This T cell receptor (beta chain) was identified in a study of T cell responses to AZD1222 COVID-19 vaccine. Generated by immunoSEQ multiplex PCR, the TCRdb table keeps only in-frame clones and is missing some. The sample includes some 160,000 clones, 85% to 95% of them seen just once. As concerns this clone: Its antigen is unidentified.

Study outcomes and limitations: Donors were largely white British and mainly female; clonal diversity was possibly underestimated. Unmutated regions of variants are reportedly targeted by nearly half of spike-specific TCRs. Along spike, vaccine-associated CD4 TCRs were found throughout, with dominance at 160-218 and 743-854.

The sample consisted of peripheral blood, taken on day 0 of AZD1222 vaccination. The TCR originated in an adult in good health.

DNA of the CDR3: TGTGCCTGGAGCTCGGGGGACTACAATGAGCAGTTCTTC. It is translated as CAWSSGDYNEQFF. This chain links TRBV30 with TRBJ2-1; TRBD2 is a possible D gene (6 bases). With 3 bases removed from V and 3 bases from J, the gap between germline ends came to 9 bases. CDR1 is GTSNPN and CDR2 is SVGIG in the germline V gene (reference sequence). The CDR3 spans 13 residues.